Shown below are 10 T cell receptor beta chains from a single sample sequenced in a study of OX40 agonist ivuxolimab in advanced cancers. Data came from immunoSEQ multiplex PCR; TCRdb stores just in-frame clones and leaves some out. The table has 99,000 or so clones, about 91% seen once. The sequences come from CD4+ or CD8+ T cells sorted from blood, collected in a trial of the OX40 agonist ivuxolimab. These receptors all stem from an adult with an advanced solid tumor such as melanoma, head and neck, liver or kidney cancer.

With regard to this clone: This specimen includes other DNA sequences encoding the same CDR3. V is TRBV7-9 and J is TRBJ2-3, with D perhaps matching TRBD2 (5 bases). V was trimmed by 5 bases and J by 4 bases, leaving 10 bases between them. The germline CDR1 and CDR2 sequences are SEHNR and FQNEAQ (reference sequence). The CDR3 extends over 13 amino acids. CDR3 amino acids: CASSPRGPDTQYF. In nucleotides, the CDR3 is TGTGCCAGCAGCCCACGAGGGCCAGATACGCAGTATTTT.

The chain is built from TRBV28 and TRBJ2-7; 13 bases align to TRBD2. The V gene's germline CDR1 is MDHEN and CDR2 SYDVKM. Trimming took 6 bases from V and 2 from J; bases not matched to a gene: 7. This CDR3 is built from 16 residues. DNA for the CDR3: TGTGCCAGCAGCCCGGGACTAGCGGGAAGAACCTACGAGCAGTACTTC. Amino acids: CASSPGLAGRTYEQYF.

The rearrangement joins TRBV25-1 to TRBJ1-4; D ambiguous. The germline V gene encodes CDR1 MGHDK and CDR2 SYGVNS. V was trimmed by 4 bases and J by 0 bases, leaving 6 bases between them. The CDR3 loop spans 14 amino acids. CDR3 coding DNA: TGTGCCAGCAGTGGGCCAGCAACTAATGAAAAACTGTTTTTT. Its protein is CASSGPATNEKLFF.

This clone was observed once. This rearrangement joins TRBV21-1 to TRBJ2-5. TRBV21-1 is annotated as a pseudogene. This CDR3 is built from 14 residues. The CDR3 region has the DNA TGTGCCAGCAGCAAAAGTAGGGACCGAGGGGCCCAGTACTTC. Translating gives CASSKSRDRGAQYF.

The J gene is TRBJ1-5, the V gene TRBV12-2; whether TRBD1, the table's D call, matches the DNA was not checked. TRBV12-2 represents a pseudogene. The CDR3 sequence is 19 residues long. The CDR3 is CASHWPGQGPEYSNQPQHF. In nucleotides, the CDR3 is TGTGCAAGTCATTGGCCGGGACAGGGTCCCGAATATAGCAATCAGCCCCAGCATTTT.

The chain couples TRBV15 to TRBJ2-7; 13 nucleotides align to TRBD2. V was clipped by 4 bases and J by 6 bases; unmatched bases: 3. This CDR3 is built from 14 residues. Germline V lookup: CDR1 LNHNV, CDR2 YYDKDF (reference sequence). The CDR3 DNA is TGTGCCACCAGCAAACTAGCGGGAGGGCCCGAGCAGTACTTC. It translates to CATSKLAGGPEQYF.

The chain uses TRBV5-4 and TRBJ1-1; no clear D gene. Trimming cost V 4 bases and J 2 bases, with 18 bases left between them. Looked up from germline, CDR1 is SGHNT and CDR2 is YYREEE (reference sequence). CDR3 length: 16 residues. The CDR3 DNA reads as TGTGCCAGCAGCCAACTTGGGTCGGGGATCAACACTGAAGCTTTCTTT. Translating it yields CASSQLGSGINTEAFF.

The DNA of the CDR3 is TGTGCCAGCAGTTACAACTATGGCTACACCTTC. Translation: CASSYNYGYTF. The V and J genes are TRBV6-5 and TRBJ1-2; the D is unclear. Trimming removed 2 bases at V and 2 bases at J, with 0 bases between. The CDR3 is made up of 11 amino acids. CDR1 and CDR2 from the germline V gene are MNHEY and SVGAGI.

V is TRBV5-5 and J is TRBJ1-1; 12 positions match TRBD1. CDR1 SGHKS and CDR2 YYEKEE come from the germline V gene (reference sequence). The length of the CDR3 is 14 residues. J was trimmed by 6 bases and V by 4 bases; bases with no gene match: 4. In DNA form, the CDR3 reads TGTGCCAGCAGCATGGGACAGGGGGCCTCTGAAGCTTTCTTT. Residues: CASSMGQGASEAFF.

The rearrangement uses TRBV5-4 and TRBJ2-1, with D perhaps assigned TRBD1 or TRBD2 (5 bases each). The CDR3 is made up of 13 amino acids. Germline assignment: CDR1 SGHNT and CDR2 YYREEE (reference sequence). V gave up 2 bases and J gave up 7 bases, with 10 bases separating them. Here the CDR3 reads CASSFRGGNEQFF. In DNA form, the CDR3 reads TGTGCCAGCAGCTTTAGGGGCGGGAATGAGCAGTTCTTC.